Listed below are T cell receptor beta chains from one sample, sequenced in a study of T-cell reconstitution after alpha-beta-depleted transplantation in children. MiXCR, applied by TCRdb to the PCR reads, yields one record per CDR3 protein. The sample lists 700,000 to 850,000 distinct CDR3 sequences, roughly 15% occurring once. This specimen consisted of PBMCs, mostly from graft donor cells, obtained 360 days after TCRalphabeta/CD19-depleted stem cell transplant. All receptors derive from a male patient between 5 and 17 years old who had a stem cell transplant for acute lymphoblastic leukemia, so the T cells may come from the graft donor. Each CDR3 is given with its conserved first and last residue. A D gene is named only where the DNA matches it firmly. Not all rows give a size; the values are once, few, many and, for expanded clones, a class.

TRBV20-1,-,TRBJ2-7,-,CSARDWGSGGIFLYEQYF,TGCAGTGCTAGAGATTGGGGGTCGGGCGGGATTTTCTTATACGAGCAGTACTTC
TRBV12-3/TRBV12-4,TRBD1,TRBJ2-1,many,CASSLGQVGEQFF,TGTGCCAGCAGTTTGGGACAGGTAGGCGAGCAGTTCTTC
TRBV10-3,TRBD2,TRBJ2-1,-,CAIPCPVTSGSTYNEQFF,TGTGCCATCCCCTGCCCCGTTACTAGCGGGAGTACCTACAATGAGCAGTTCTTC
TRBV7-2,TRBD2,TRBJ2-5,few,CASRTGLAGFGETQYF,TGTGCCAGCAGAACGGGACTAGCGGGATTCGGGGAGACCCAGTACTTC
TRBV10-3,-,TRBJ2-7,many,CAISESSPGSYEQYF,TGTGCCATCAGTGAGTCATCCCCGGGCTCCTACGAGCAGTACTTC
TRBV13,TRBD2,TRBJ2-7,few,CASSLVGGSSSYEQYF,TGTGCCAGCAGCTTAGTAGGCGGGAGTAGCTCCTACGAGCAGTACTTC
TRBV12-3/TRBV12-4,-,TRBJ2-1,-,CASDRTRNSYNEQFF,TGTGCCTCAGATCGGACAAGAAATAGCTACAATGAGCAGTTCTTC
TRBV2,-,TRBJ2-1,-,CAQKRTRQFGEQFF,TGTGCCCAAAAGAGGACGCGGCAGTTCGGTGAGCAGTTCTTC
TRBV7-9,-,TRBJ2-5,few,CASSRPGEETQYF,TGTGCCAGCAGCCGCCCAGGGGAAGAGACCCAGTACTTC
TRBV12-3/TRBV12-4,TRBD2,TRBJ2-1,-,CASSEGGSRYNEQFF,TGTGCCAGCAGTGAGGGAGGGAGCCGGTACAATGAGCAGTTCTTC
TRBV20-1,-,TRBJ2-7,few,CSASRTTIDEQYF,TGCAGTGCTAGCCGTACTACAATCGACGAGCAGTACTTC
TRBV27,-,TRBJ2-7,many,CASSFRQGYEQYF,TGTGCCAGCAGTTTCAGGCAGGGCTACGAGCAGTACTTC
TRBV28,TRBD2,TRBJ2-1,many,CASSSAGSSYNEQFF,TGTGCCAGCAGTTCAGCGGGGAGCTCCTACAATGAGCAGTTCTTC
TRBV7-8,TRBD1,TRBJ2-1,-,CASSLFWPPQGAENEQFF,TGTGCCAGCAGCTTATTTTGGCCCCCACAGGGGGCTGAGAATGAGCAGTTCTTC
TRBV5-1,-,TRBJ2-5,few,CASSTHGERETQYF,TGCGCCAGCAGCACCCACGGGGAGAGAGAGACCCAGTACTTC
TRBV6-5,-,TRBJ1-4,-,CASSSSGEGGNEKLFF,TGTGCCAGCAGTTCAAGTGGAGAGGGGGGTAATGAAAAACTGTTTTTT
TRBV29-1,-,TRBJ2-7,few,CSVESDGYEQYF,TGCAGCGTTGAATCGGACGGGTACGAGCAGTACTTC
TRBV5-1,-,TRBJ2-7,-,CASSFQGPEHEQYF,TGCGCCAGCAGCTTTCAGGGCCCAGAGCACGAGCAGTACTTC
TRBV10-3,-,TRBJ2-2,many,CAISEPGGGTGELFF,TGTGCCATCAGTGAGCCCGGGGGTGGCACCGGGGAGCTGTTTTTT
TRBV11-2,-,TRBJ2-5,few,CASRTHRGREETQYF,TGTGCCAGCAGGACCCACAGGGGGAGGGAAGAGACCCAGTACTTC
TRBV4-1,-,TRBJ2-1,few,CASSQLGGLFF,TGCGCCAGCAGCCAGCTAGGGGGTCTGTTCTTC
TRBV12-3/TRBV12-4,TRBD1,TRBJ1-5,-,CASSLVQGIQPQHF,TGTGCCAGCAGTTTAGTACAGGGGATCCAGCCCCAGCATTTT
TRBV24-1,-,TRBJ2-1,-,CATSDGQPNEQFF,TGTGCCACCAGTGACGGGCAGCCCAATGAGCAGTTCTTC
TRBV10-3,TRBD2,TRBJ2-1,few,CAISGTSSHNEQFF,TGTGCCATCAGTGGGACTAGCAGTCACAATGAGCAGTTCTTC
TRBV11-1,-,TRBJ1-3,-,CASSSEGYTGLGAGNTIYF,TGTGCCAGCAGCTCCGAGGGTTACACGGGATTAGGCGCTGGAAACACCATATATTTT
TRBV5-1,-,TRBJ1-2,few,CASSLEWEGDYGYTF,TGCGCCAGCAGCTTGGAGTGGGAGGGAGACTATGGCTACACCTTC
TRBV27,-,TRBJ2-7,-,CASSWGTYYEQYF,TGTGCCAGCAGTTGGGGCACTTACTACGAGCAGTACTTC
TRBV15,-,TRBJ2-5,-,CATSRDKGAYQETQYF,TGTGCCACCAGCAGAGATAAAGGGGCCTACCAAGAGACCCAGTACTTC
TRBV20-1,-,TRBJ1-5,-,CSALLQGPQHF,TGCAGTGCCCTTCTCCAAGGGCCCCAGCATTTT
TRBV15,TRBD1,TRBJ2-5,-,CATSRDRVGAQETQYF,TGTGCCACCAGCAGGGACAGGGTAGGAGCCCAAGAGACCCAGTACTTC
TRBV21-1,-,TRBJ1-5,few,CALKCPGGSNQPQHF,TGTGCCCTTAAATGCCCGGGGGGGAGCAATCAGCCCCAGCATTTT
TRBV5-1,-,TRBJ2-7,few,CASSPIGLATYEQYF,TGCGCCAGCAGTCCGATCGGGCTAGCGACCTACGAGCAGTACTTC
TRBV18,TRBD1,TRBJ2-7,many,CASSPNLHGQGEQYF,TGTGCCAGCTCACCGAACCTTCATGGACAGGGTGAGCAGTACTTC
TRBV12-3/TRBV12-4,-,TRBJ1-4,-,CASSLAGYNEKLFF,TGTGCCAGCAGTTTAGCAGGGTATAATGAAAAACTGTTTTTT
TRBV27,-,TRBJ1-2,-,CASSPTLNRPGGFGGYGYTF,TGTGCCAGCAGTCCGACCCTAAACAGGCCCGGGGGTTTCGGTGGCTATGGCTACACCTTC
TRBV6-5,-,TRBJ1-2,-,CASSSFSGPHYGYTF,TGTGCCAGCAGTTCCTTTTCCGGGCCCCACTATGGCTACACCTTC
TRBV20-1,TRBD2,TRBJ2-7,few,CSATSPGLAGYEQYF,TGCAGTGCTACCTCCCCCGGACTAGCGGGTTACGAGCAGTACTTC
TRBV27,TRBD2,TRBJ2-1,-,CASSLAGKGEQFF,TGTGCCAGCAGTCTAGCGGGAAAGGGTGAGCAGTTCTTC
TRBV6-5,-,TRBJ2-5,-,CASSYGGGNHQETQYF,TGTGCCAGCAGTTACGGTGGGGGCAACCACCAAGAGACCCAGTACTTC
TRBV5-1,-,TRBJ1-1,-,CASSLGTAFEAFF,TGCGCCAGCAGCTTGGGGACAGCTTTTGAAGCTTTCTTT
TRBV28,-,TRBJ2-7,few,CASSPRMAHEQYF,TGTGCCAGCAGCCCCCGCATGGCGCACGAGCAGTACTTC
TRBV5-6,-,TRBJ2-7,few,CASSLGQTAIVSYEQYF,TGTGCCAGCAGCTTGGGCCAAACCGCTATAGTATCCTACGAGCAGTACTTC
TRBV12-3/TRBV12-4,TRBD2,TRBJ2-1,many,CASSLRLAGVNEQFF,TGTGCCAGCAGTTTAAGACTAGCGGGAGTGAATGAGCAGTTCTTC
TRBV5-1,-,TRBJ1-1,few,CASTIGTDYTEAFF,TGCGCCAGCACCATAGGGACGGACTACACTGAAGCTTTCTTT
TRBV12-3/TRBV12-4,-,TRBJ2-3,-,CASSRLPDTQYF,TGTGCCAGCTCCCGGTTACCAGATACGCAGTATTTT
TRBV6-5,TRBD1,TRBJ1-6,few,CASSFRQGANNSPLHF,TGTGCCAGCAGTTTCCGACAGGGAGCGAATAATTCACCCCTCCACTTT
TRBV12-3/TRBV12-4,-,TRBJ1-2,many,CASSLGAHYGYTF,TGTGCCAGCAGTCTGGGTGCCCACTATGGCTACACCTTC
TRBV18,-,TRBJ2-7,few,CASSPGSRRRYEQYF,TGTGCCAGCTCACCAGGGTCTCGGAGGCGGTACGAGCAGTACTTC
TRBV6-1,-,TRBJ2-7,-,CASTTGGASSYEQYF,TGTGCCAGCACGACCGGGGGCGCGAGCTCCTACGAGCAGTACTTC
TRBV29-1,TRBD2,TRBJ2-3,-,CSGVASGREADTQYF,TGCAGCGGGGTTGCTAGCGGGAGGGAGGCAGATACGCAGTATTTT
TRBV12-5,TRBD1,TRBJ1-1,-,CASVAGGADTEAFF,TGTGCTAGTGTCGCAGGGGGCGCGGACACTGAAGCTTTCTTT
TRBV3-1,TRBD2,TRBJ2-5,few,CASSQNSGGLAGDVETQYF,TGTGCCAGCAGCCAAAACTCAGGTGGACTAGCGGGAGACGTGGAGACCCAGTACTTC